This T cell receptor beta chain was identified in a study of cytomegalovirus exposure and HLA in healthy donors (dated by TCRdb to 2015 to 2018). General notes on the study: An earlier analysis of a few hundred of the donors reported 250 to 350 Gb of sequence data and 117 million unique TCR beta sequences obtained from about 179 million T cells. The study aimed to test whether cataloging public T cell receptors could reveal signatures of past pathogen exposure. Genome-wide SNP genotypes for about three fifths of the roughly 670 donors were used in a later genetic analysis, which treated that subset as a discovery cohort. To study patterns of TCR occurrence, a later analysis re-analyzed previously published TCR beta repertoires from just over 650 donors and added high-resolution HLA genotyping. Four to six DR-DQ haplotypes were handled as single units for association and clustering because linkage in the cohort was strong. The study used immunosequencing to profile the T cell repertoires of some 600 subjects and linked those repertoires to cytomegalovirus serostatus. A separate validation cohort of about 110 different subjects was used in addition to the roughly 700-subject first cohort. The genetic ancestry cluster associated with self-reported Caucasian donors included about 81% of the roughly 360 genotyped donors. Around 300 gigabases of sequencing data and tens of millions of unique TCR sequences were included in an early release covering several hundred HLA-typed donors. HLA typing included class I and class II loci at four-digit resolution. The number of typed donors differed by locus: about 629-640 for A, B, C, DRB1 and DQB1; 522 for DQA1; fewer than 610 for DPA1; and approximately 450 for DPB1. Donor age, sex, ethnicity and CMV serostatus were compiled alongside the repertoire data. Among about 370 genotyped donors of the cohort, an average of around 220,000 unique TCR beta nucleotide sequences was sequenced per donor, of which about 18% were non-productive. Every discovery cohort repertoire had been produced on one sequencing platform. To predict cytomegalovirus infection status, the study brought together high-throughput TCR immunosequencing, statistical association of individual TCRs with disease status, and machine learning. In the later analysis, no new phenotypic data were used to find candidate immune exposures; instead, reliance was placed on TCR beta sequences and their occurrence across donors. To decide whether each TCR beta V gene segment behaved as functional or pseudogenic, an earlier analysis of 587 of the donors relied on high-throughput TCR beta sequencing.

To note about this clone: The antigen it recognizes is unknown. Base qualities are not at hand, and no much larger clone is one base apart.

Libraries were constructed by the immunoSEQ multiplex PCR assay. The multiplex PCR relied on a mix of 60 forward primers for TCR Vbeta segments and 13 reverse primers for TCR Jbeta segments. The CDR3 region of rearranged TCR beta genes was amplified from genomic DNA with a multiplex PCR assay. The Illumina HiSeq System was used to sequence the amplified TCR beta libraries as 87-base-pair reads. Processing in the source paper ran as follows. A later analysis counted around 72 million unique TCR beta chains across the approximately 700 repertoires, and roughly 10 million of these chains were shared by at least two donors. Raw reads were error-corrected and collapsed into unique sequences with a nearest-neighbor algorithm that merged closely related sequences to remove PCR and sequencing errors. Alignment of CDR3 sequences to IMGT reference sequences was used to assign V, D and J gene segments. For a sequence to be retained, a match of at least six nucleotides to both a V gene segment and a J gene segment was required. Rearrangements were called productive when the CDR3 lacked stop codons and stayed in frame with V and J; all others were non-productive. CDR3 was defined according to IMGT convention as the region running from the second conserved V-encoded cysteine to the conserved J-encoded phenylalanine. The earlier analysis of a few hundred of the donors excluded any sequence lacking an unambiguous match to a single V gene segment. In an earlier analysis of 587 of the donors, a V segment was called functional when productive rearrangements were above 56.7%, and segregating when the standard deviation between donors exceeded 5%. A statistical classification framework was developed to diagnose cytomegalovirus status using the catalog of TCR beta chain sequences. A later analysis assigned V and J genes by comparing TCR nucleotide sequences with IMGT/GENE-DB human TR gene sequences. Using the TCRdist pipeline, a later analysis assigned CDR3 sequences along with most-parsimonious VDJ recombination scenarios. In a later analysis, each TCR beta chain was defined by its CDR3 amino acid sequence together with its V-gene family, and reads lacking a unique V-gene family were excluded. As a way to deal with suspected cross-contamination and a sequencing artifact, a later analysis dropped more than 500 nucleotide sequences that were highly shared and had low generation probability. For each public chain, a later analysis derived a clonal expansion index from normalized ranks of inferred template counts within each repertoire. A later analysis computed generation probabilities with a VDJ recombination model fitted to out-of-frame rearrangements, and checked the results against IGoR. Hypergeometric tests were used in a later analysis to score TCR-TCR, TCR-HLA and TCR-CMV co-occurrence, with a repertoire-size bias correction applied to the TCR pairs. In a later analysis, false discovery rates were estimated by permuting HLA or CMV assignments 20 times. In a later analysis, co-occurring TCRs were grouped using DBSCAN, and TCRdist sequence similarity was added for clustering within HLA-allele-positive subsets. For co-occurrence clustering, repertoires with fewer than 30,000 or more than 120,000 public chains were excluded, along with 4 to 6 repertoires with anomalous nucleotide sharing. Sourced from immuneACCESS, this table was stored by TCRdb with only in-frame sequences that have V and J called. A share of the clones is absent; for the studies checked, an unresolved V gene accounts for under half, and the remainder has no known explanation. The V and J calls and clone size are taken from that table; D and trimming were inferred from the DNA. The sample table lists about 150,000 clones, approximately 80% of them with a count of one. The ten largest make up 0.95% to 1.5% of the sample.

The cohort was made up of roughly 670 healthy bone marrow donors. All cohort members were sampled while nominally healthy, although unrecorded immune exposures were likely present. The donor tested CMV seronegative and was one of the 352 seronegative cohort members. Every donor gave a peripheral blood sample, and the peripheral blood mononuclear cells from that sample were used for TCR beta sequencing. Genomic DNA extraction from the blood cell samples was performed with the Qiagen DNeasy Blood Extraction Kit. What the research found in general, with its limitations: In a later analysis, HLA-associated TCR beta chains showed more clonal expansion and lower generation probabilities than non-associated chains that were equally common. A later genetic analysis reported fewer N-insertions in productive TCRs among donors in an Asian-associated ancestry cluster than the approximately 670-donor mean. Because HLA typing was unavailable for some donors at each locus, only the typed subset was used in association tests. The only immune exposure information available for the cohort was CMV serostatus. A later analysis found that most CMV-associated TCR beta chains appeared HLA-restricted, with HLA associations seemingly driven largely by CMV exposure. When HLA alleles, especially DR and DQ, strongly co-occurred, TCR associations were difficult to assign to individual alleles. The presence/absence analyses assumed that sequencing depth was roughly uniform across donors, and that assumption may not be true. Across donors, most TCR sequences were observed very rarely, whereas some public TCRs were present in many individuals. Some IMGT-functional V segments, including TRBV6-2 and TRBV6-3, could not be distinguished by the 87-base-pair reads and were therefore excluded. A further reported finding was that TCR beta sequences accurately predicted the HLA-A and HLA-B alleles for most subjects in the first cohort. The classifier was reported to diagnose cytomegalovirus status with high specificity and sensitivity in both the original cohort and the validation cohort. A cluster of highly shared sequence variants was judged likely to be a technical artifact of the sequencing pipeline. A later analysis associated 16,951 TCR beta sequences with specific HLA alleles at a false discovery rate of 0.05. In an earlier analysis of a few hundred of the donors, most TCR beta V segments were observed in productive rearrangements about 87% or about 30% of the time, broadly matching IMGT annotations. Correlated functional status among segregating V segments might reflect linkage disequilibrium, but an unknown experimental factor could not be ruled out. Over 15 rarely observed V segments, including chromosome 9 orphons, were excluded from the earlier analysis of just under 600 of the donors because counts were too low. In vitro tests confirmed that a few of the cytomegalovirus-associated TCR beta chains recognize cytomegalovirus antigens. According to the authors, the approach could potentially be generalized to other disease states and immunological phenotypes. Several of the top co-occurrence clusters appeared to be linked to parvovirus B19, influenza, CMV and Epstein-Barr virus, according to a later analysis. The study listed 164 TCR beta chains as associated with cytomegalovirus. The cohort was sequenced for TCR beta chains only, and without alpha or paired-chain data the features that could be detected were limited. A later analysis found that TCR association rates varied across HLA loci, with DRB1 alleles showing the most associated TCRs and HLA-C alleles the fewest. An association between a missense DCLRE1C variant and V-gene and J-gene trimming of TCR beta chains was found in a later genetic analysis and replicated in an independent cohort.

Germline trimming amounts to 4 bases on V and 3 bases on J, with 15 as the count of junction bases outside the gene matches. Per the germline V gene (reference sequence), GTSNPN is the CDR1 and SVGIG is the CDR2. The CDR3 contains 17 residues, cysteine and phenylalanine counted. Only CDR3 DNA is held: 51 bases, read in frame from base 1. The sequencing input was PBMCs. This clonotype was sampled from a boy between 2 and 15 years old in good health and CMV-seronegative. The V gene is TRBV30 and the J gene is TRBJ1-5; 7 of the junction bases match TRBD1. The CDR3 loop reads CAWKGGDRAGPNQPQHF. The bases are TGTGCCTGGAAGGGTGGTGACAGGGCTGGTCCCAATCAGCCCCAGCATTTT. Reference TRBV30 and TRBJ1-5 proteins supply the regions before and after the CDR3; the full variable domain is: SQTIHQWPATLVQPVGSPLSLECTVEGTSNPNLYWYRQAAGRGLQLLFYSVGIGQISSEVPQNLSASRPQDRQFILSSKKLLLSDSGFYLCAWKGGDRAGPNQPQHFGDGTRLSIL.